This T cell receptor (beta chain) was found in a study of early T cells in non-severe SARS-CoV-2 infection. Study-level background: Sequencing used unsorted whole-blood bulk RNA, so chains lack pairing.

V lost 5 bases, J lost 6 bases, and 17 bases lay in between. The CDR3 runs to 14 residues. In the library, individual cDNA molecules carried attached unique molecular identifiers. TCRdb redid the calling of the 5' RACE reads with MiXCR, one entry per CDR3 protein. The data show about 80,000 distinct CDR3 sequences, 13% to 15% seen once. This clonotype was counted between two and nine times. What it binds is unknown. Overall study results and limits: VDJdb matching, biased toward anti-spike CD8 responses, missed private and CD4 specificities.

The genes are TRBV12-3 or TRBV12-4 and TRBJ2-7; a weak D match, TRBD2 (5 bases). Specimen: whole blood. The source of this sequence is an adult who was a healthcare worker with PCR-confirmed SARS-CoV-2 infection or an uninfected control (not recorded which). CDR3 DNA: TGTGCCAGCAGTAATACCGGGAATTTAGGCGAGCAGTACTTC. It specifies CASSNTGNLGEQYF.